These 27 T cell receptor beta chains originate from one sample sequenced in a study of identical twins. TCRdb reprocessed the 5' RACE reads with MiXCR, giving one entry per CDR3 protein. The table shows 250,000 or so distinct CDR3 sequences, with roughly 8.7% occurring only once. These same data were also listed under a study on yellow fever vaccine responses in identical twins.

The sequenced sample was CD8+ T cells sorted from blood. The receptors stem from a woman between 18 and 30 years old in good health.

This clonotype was detected a few times. The genes are TRBV25-1 and TRBJ2-7, with 7 nucleotides matching TRBD2. This CDR3 is 16 amino acids long. The junction had 16 bases not matched to a gene; V was cut back by 4 bases and J by 7 bases. Germline V gene data show CDR1 as MGHDK and CDR2 as SYGVNS. The CDR3 nucleotides are TGTGCCAGCAGTGTCCTCCGGGAGGTCATGAGTCGGGAGCAGTACTTC. Translation: CASSVLREVMSREQYF.

This chain connects TRBV20-1 to TRBJ2-7; perhaps TRBD2 as D (6 bases). The CDR3 runs to 16 residues. The V end lost 0 bases, the J end lost 2 bases, and 17 bases lay between the germline ends. Germline V gene lookup returns CDR1 DFQATT and CDR2 SNEGSKA (reference sequence). CDR3 nucleotide sequence: TGCAGTGCTAGAGATACCCCCTACCGACTAGCCTACGAGCAGTACTTC. As protein: CSARDTPYRLAYEQYF.

This clonotype has a count of ten or more. The chain couples TRBV20-1 to TRBJ2-1, with unresolved D. This CDR3 comprises 14 residues. Germline CDR1 DFQATT, CDR2 SNEGSKA (reference sequence). Trimming took off 2 bases at V and 3 bases at J, with 11 bases between the two ends. CDR3 in amino acids: CSARTVGNYNEQFF. The DNA for the CDR3 is TGCAGTGCTAGAACCGTGGGGAACTACAATGAGCAGTTCTTC.

The chain is built from TRBV7-9 and TRBJ2-4; unclear D gene. Trimming pared 1 base from V and 5 bases from J, leaving 9 bases between. Germline CDR1 is SEHNR and CDR2 is FQNEAQ (reference sequence). This CDR3 is 14 amino acids long. The CDR3 loop is CASSLVSQENIQYF. DNA of the CDR3: TGTGCCAGCAGCTTAGTTAGTCAGGAAAACATTCAGTACTTC.

This clonotype was seen a handful of times. This chain connects TRBV5-1 to TRBJ1-2, with D hard to call. CDR1 is SGHRS, CDR2 YFSETQ, per germline. The V end lost 4 bases, the J end lost 2 bases, and 9 bases lay between the germline ends. The CDR3 runs to 13 residues. This CDR3 reads CASSPKQNYGYTF. Written as DNA, the CDR3 is TGCGCCAGCAGCCCCAAACAGAACTATGGCTACACCTTC. The variable domain in full, with the rest retrieved from reference TRBV5-1 and TRBJ1-2, is KAGVTQTPRYLIKTRGQQVTLSCSPISGHRSVSWYQQTPGQGLQFLFEYFSETQRNKGNFPGRFSGRQFSNSRSEMNVSTLELGDSALYLCASSPKQNYGYTFGSGTRLTVV.

This rearrangement joins TRBV20-1 to TRBJ2-7, with D unclear. The V gene lost 0 bases and the J gene lost 6 bases, with 18 bases spanning the gap. The CDR3 has 15 amino acids. The germline gives CDR1 DFQATT, CDR2 SNEGSKA (reference sequence). CDR3 bases: TGCAGTGCTAGAGATCATACACGCAAGGGCTCCGAGCAGTACTTC. Translating gives CSARDHTRKGSEQYF.

This clonotype showed up many times. The chain carries TRBV20-1 and TRBJ2-7, with a possible D match to TRBD1 (6 bases). The CDR3 spans 13 residues. The V and J ends lost 5 bases and 2 bases respectively, with 13 bases between them. The V gene's germline CDR1 is DFQATT and CDR2 SNEGSKA (reference sequence). In DNA, the CDR3 is TGCAGTGCTGGGACACCCTCCGCCTACGAGCAGTACTTC. It codes for CSAGTPSAYEQYF.

This chain uses TRBV23-1 with TRBJ2-1; 11 nucleotides align to TRBD2. TRBV23-1 is identified as an open reading frame with a role that is uncertain. With V trimmed by 0 bases and J by 2 bases, 12 bases remained unmatched. The CDR3 is made up of 20 amino acids. CDR3: CASSQSRVAGGPKTYNEQFF. CDR3 DNA sequence: TGCGCCAGCAGTCAATCGAGGGTAGCGGGAGGGCCGAAGACCTACAATGAGCAGTTCTTC.

The chain is built from TRBV6-1 and TRBJ2-2; D is ambiguous. Germline loops: CDR1 MNHNS, CDR2 SASEGT. Trimming left V 4 bases short and J 4 bases short, with 13 bases between. This CDR3 has 15 amino acids. CDR3: CASSGWVKTTGELFF. As DNA, the CDR3 is TGTGCCAGCAGTGGGTGGGTAAAAACCACCGGGGAGCTGTTTTTT.

The chain has TRBV5-1 and TRBJ2-1; D uncertain. The germline V gene has CDR1 SGHRS and CDR2 YFSETQ. Trimming removed 0 bases at V and 8 bases at J, with 9 bases between. CDR3 size: 13 residues. The CDR3 DNA reads TGCGCCAGCAGCTTGGTTGAACGCCATGAGCAGTTCTTC. It translates to CASSLVERHEQFF.

The gene calls are TRBV11-3 and TRBJ2-1, with 11 bases fitting TRBD1. The germline gives CDR1 SGHNT, CDR2 YENEEA. The CDR3 has 15 residues. V was pared by 4 bases and J by 7 bases, with 6 bases of the junction left unmatched. CDR3 loop: CASSSRDRGENEQFF. The DNA for the CDR3 is TGTGCCAGCAGCTCTCGGGACAGGGGGGAGAATGAGCAGTTCTTC.

This clonotype was detected only a few times. The chain is built from TRBV7-9 and TRBJ2-1; 10 nucleotides match TRBD1. The V gene end was trimmed by 0 bases and the J gene end by 7 bases; junction bases not matched to a gene: 6. Germline assignment: CDR1 SEHNR and CDR2 FQNEAQ (reference sequence). The CDR3 spans 16 residues. The CDR3 loop is CASSLADGTGENEQFF. Written as DNA, the CDR3 is TGTGCCAGCAGCTTAGCAGACGGGACAGGGGAAAATGAGCAGTTCTTC.

The CDR3 reads CASSPDRVMNTEAFF. As DNA, the CDR3 is TGTGCCAGCAGCCCCGACCGAGTCATGAACACTGAAGCTTTCTTT. The rearrangement links TRBV6-1 to TRBJ1-1; D is ambiguous. This CDR3 has 15 amino acids. V gave up 6 bases and J gave up 0 bases, with 14 bases separating them. CDR1 MNHNS and CDR2 SASEGT come from the germline V gene.

The chain uses TRBV7-6 and TRBJ2-3; the D gene could be TRBD1 or TRBD2 (5 bases each). The germline CDR1 and CDR2 sequences are SGHVS and FNYEAQ. V was clipped by 0 bases and J by 2 bases, with 18 bases between them. This CDR3 has 18 amino acids. CDR3 sequence reads: CASSLALVGAHFTDTQYF. The CDR3 DNA reads as TGTGCCAGCAGCTTAGCTCTCGTCGGGGCCCACTTCACAGATACGCAGTATTTT.

The table lists this clonotype with many counts. The chain joins TRBV20-1 to TRBJ2-2, with D perhaps matching TRBD1 (6 bases). The CDR3 has 13 amino acids. Deletions cut 5 bases from V and 2 bases from J, with 9 bases between. The germline gives CDR1 DFQATT, CDR2 SNEGSKA (reference sequence). CDR3 residues: CSAPDRNTGELFF. CDR3 coding DNA: TGCAGTGCTCCGGACAGAAACACCGGGGAGCTGTTTTTT.

In this sample, this clonotype turned up many times. The chain couples TRBV7-2 to TRBJ2-5; no clear D. The V gene's germline CDR1 is SGHTA and CDR2 FQGNSA. The V end was cut by 2 bases, the J end by 2 bases, with 9 bases between. The CDR3 sequence is 14 residues long. CDR3 residues: CASSLWLNQETQYF. The CDR3 region has the DNA TGTGCCAGCAGCTTATGGCTGAATCAAGAGACCCAGTACTTC.

This clonotype has ten or more counts. The CDR3 here is CASSAFLQGNEQFF. CDR3 bases: TGTGCCAGCAGTGCCTTCCTCCAGGGGAATGAGCAGTTCTTC. The chain joins TRBV27 to TRBJ2-1; weak D call: TRBD1 (6 bases). The CDR3 spans 14 residues. Germline-derived CDR1 and CDR2 are MNHEY and SMNVEV (reference sequence). V lost 5 bases to trimming and J lost 7 bases, with 15 bases between them.

The V gene is TRBV19, the J gene TRBJ2-1, with 7 bases lining up with TRBD2. V trimming: 3 bases; J trimming: 5 bases; junction bases outside the gene matches: 4. The CDR3 loop spans 14 amino acids. Germline values: CDR1 LNHDA, CDR2 SQIVND (reference sequence). DNA of the CDR3: TGTGCCAGTAGTATTAACGGGAGGCACAATGAGCAGTTCTTC. Protein sequence: CASSINGRHNEQFF.

The table lists this clonotype with many counts. The gene calls are TRBV25-1 and TRBJ2-2; D perhaps matches TRBD2 (5 bases). CDR3 length: 12 residues. CDR1 is MGHDK and CDR2 is SYGVNS in the germline V gene. V lost 11 bases, J lost 4 bases, and 11 bases lay in between. CDR3 nucleotides: TGTGCCGGGGAGCGGAGCACCGGGGAGCTGTTTTTT. Protein: CAGERSTGELFF. Full variable domain (rest looked up from reference TRBV25-1 and TRBJ2-2): EADIYQTPRYLVIGTGKKITLECSQTMGHDKMYWYQQDPGMELHLIHYSYGVNSTEKGDLSSESTVSRIRTEHFPLTLESARPSHTSQYLCAGERSTGELFFGEGSRLTVL.

This clonotype was seen a handful of times. This chain uses TRBV7-9 with TRBJ1-2; 10 nucleotides align to TRBD1. Losses at the gene ends were 4 bases for V and 1 base for J; bases not matched to a gene: 3. Germline CDR1 and CDR2: SEHNR and FQNEAQ (reference sequence). This CDR3 has 15 residues. This CDR3 reads CASSSDRGNNYGYTF. In nucleotides, the CDR3 is TGTGCCAGCAGCTCGGACAGGGGGAATAACTATGGCTACACCTTC.

This chain connects TRBV20-1 to TRBJ2-7, with D perhaps matching TRBD2 (6 bases). The CDR3 totals 13 residues. Germline values: CDR1 DFQATT, CDR2 SNEGSKA (reference sequence). Trimming cost V 3 bases and J 3 bases, with 12 bases left between them. The DNA of the CDR3 is TGCAGTGCTAGGGCGGGGCTAGACTACGAGCAGTACTTC. Translation: CSARAGLDYEQYF.

This clonotype was seen ten or more times. J is TRBJ1-6 and V is TRBV6-1; 7 bases line up with TRBD1. The length of the CDR3 is 14 residues. Germline loops: CDR1 MNHNS, CDR2 SASEGT. Trimming took 6 bases from V and 10 from J; bases not matched to a gene: 9. The CDR3 DNA reads TGTGCCAGCAGAGCCACAGGGGACAGCTCACCCCTCCACTTT. As protein: CASRATGDSSPLHF.

The sample holds a few counts of this clonotype. The chain couples TRBV10-3 to TRBJ1-1; TRBD1 matches at 9 bases. The CDR3 is 15 residues long. The germline CDR1 and CDR2 sequences are ENHRY and SYGVKD. V shed 5 bases and J 1 base; nucleotides not matched to a gene: 5. The CDR3 loop is CAISWDREGNTEAFF. DNA for the CDR3: TGTGCCATCAGTTGGGACAGGGAGGGGAACACTGAAGCTTTCTTT.

This chain joins TRBV30 and TRBJ2-7; 8 bases are shared with TRBD2. V lost 4 bases to trimming and J lost 2 bases; unmatched junction nucleotides: 7. Germline CDR1 is GTSNPN and CDR2 is SVGIG (reference sequence). The CDR3 loop spans 14 amino acids. The DNA of the CDR3 is TGTGCCTGGACCATAGCGGGAACTACCTACGAGCAGTACTTC. Translation gives CAWTIAGTTYEQYF.

This clonotype was seen many times. The genes are TRBV18 and TRBJ2-7, with TRBD1 as a possible D gene (5 bases). The CDR3 contains 13 residues. Germline values: CDR1 KGHSH, CDR2 LQKENI. V was clipped by 3 bases and J by 3 bases, with 9 bases between them. The CDR3 DNA follows: TGTGCCAGCTCACCTAATAGGGGCTACGAGCAGTACTTC. It codes for CASSPNRGYEQYF.

The J gene is TRBJ1-1, the V gene TRBV5-1, with unresolved D. The CDR3 totals 14 residues. Trimming stripped 2 bases from V and 1 base from J, with 9 bases between. Germline V gene data show CDR1 as SGHRS and CDR2 as YFSETQ. Here the CDR3 reads CASSFRDENTEAFF. CDR3 bases: TGCGCCAGCAGCTTCAGAGACGAGAACACTGAAGCTTTCTTT. The full variable domain, its missing parts supplied by reference TRBV5-1 and TRBJ1-1, is KAGVTQTPRYLIKTRGQQVTLSCSPISGHRSVSWYQQTPGQGLQFLFEYFSETQRNKGNFPGRFSGRQFSNSRSEMNVSTLELGDSALYLCASSFRDENTEAFFGQGTRLTVV.

This clonotype was found many times. The CDR3 DNA reads TGTGCCAGCAGTGAACTCCGGACTAGCGGGGAGTCCGATACGCAGTATTTT. It codes for CASSELRTSGESDTQYF. The V and J genes are TRBV27 and TRBJ2-3; 12 nucleotides align to TRBD2. CDR1 and CDR2 (germline): MNHEY, SMNVEV (reference sequence). The CDR3 has 17 residues. V shed 5 bases and J 6 bases; nucleotides not matched to a gene: 12.